These T cell receptor beta chains were read from a single sample in a study of shared clonotypes between healthy human individuals. The method was immunoSEQ multiplex PCR; TCRdb's version includes in-frame clones alone and lacks a portion of them. This sample carries some 2 million clones, 95% of them seen once, and the ten largest clones take about 0.13%. The sample consisted of naive CD4+ T cells sorted from blood. The receptors here all came from a man between 18 and 35 years old in good health. Both conserved end residues are part of each CDR3. D genes are given only for firm matches. The listing skips clone size in some rows; elsewhere it reads once, few, many or a size class.

>NA|TRBJ1-2|TRBV2|NA
CAMQGINYGYTF
TGTGCCATGCAGGGGATAAACTATGGCTACACCTTC
>NA|TRBJ2-2|TRBV28|NA
CASSLRGPGELFF
TGTGCCAGCAGCCTCCGAGGCCCTGGGGAGCTGTTTTTT
>NA|TRBJ1-6|TRBV7-9|NA
CASSLTGKALHF
TGTGCCAGCAGCCTTACGGGAAAAGCCCTCCACTTT
>NA|TRBJ2-1|TRBV9|TRBD2
CASSVGGRATNEQFF
TGTGCCAGCAGCGTAGGCGGGAGGGCCACAAATGAGCAGTTCTTC
>NA|TRBJ2-2|TRBV9|NA
CASSVGGPPAGELFF
TGTGCCAGCAGCGTAGGTGGCCCTCCGGCCGGGGAGCTGTTTTTT
>NA|TRBJ1-1|TRBV9|NA
CASSNSGNTEAFF
TGTGCCAGCAGCAACAGCGGGAACACTGAAGCTTTCTTT
>NA|TRBJ2-3|TRBV10-1|NA
CASSKDSPSTDTQYF
TGCGCCAGCAGTAAGGACAGTCCTAGCACAGATACGCAGTATTTT
>NA|TRBJ2-1|TRBV11-3|NA
CASSLSSGGNEQFF
TGTGCCAGCAGCTTATCATCCGGGGGCAATGAGCAGTTCTTC
>few|TRBJ1-6|TRBV6-5|NA
CASSPGSGNSPLHF
TGTGCCAGCAGTCCCGGGAGTGGGAATTCACCCCTCCACTTT
>NA|TRBJ1-1|TRBV2|NA
CASRAQDWNTEAFF
TGTGCCAGCAGGGCCCAAGATTGGAACACTGAAGCTTTCTTT